This T cell receptor beta chain was obtained from a study of blood T cell repertoires in COVID-19 (dated by TCRdb to between 2020 and 2021). Turning to the overall study: Samples from collaborators originated in the United States, Italy and Spain and spanned both the acute and convalescent phases of COVID-19. The prospective study material was composed of cDNA or gDNA derived from T cells, B-cell-depleted T cells, or PBMCs. The repertoires were made available in a free public database intended to serve as a resource for research on the immune response to SARS-CoV-2. The samples were drawn from two sources: the first 160 participants of the ongoing ImmuneRACE study, and approximately 1,300 subjects contributed by 6 global collaborators. HLA class I and class II types, where available, came from metadata supplied by the sample provider rather than from assay-based typing. Nearly every sample came with metadata listing a de-identified subject ID, COVID-19 status, age in years and sex. Deeply sampled blood TCRbeta repertoires from subjects exposed to, actively infected with, or recovered from COVID-19 were included in the dataset.

Overall results and qualifications from the work: The amount of clinical and demographic metadata varied by source and participant and was provided uncurated.

The collaborating institutions used their own protocols to collect whole blood in K2EDTA tubes. For TCRbeta analysis, collaborator samples were shipped as frozen whole blood, as isolated PBMCs, or as DNA extracted from either sample type. TCRbeta CDR3 regions were amplified from genomic DNA using the immunoSEQ Assay, a bias-controlled multiplex PCR. The published analysis was carried out like this. Within the assay, amplification of reference gene primers was used to estimate how many nucleated cells each sample contained. To quantify the absolute abundance of each unique TCRbeta CDR3 rearrangement, sequence reads were collapsed and filtered. For each sample, productive Simpson clonality was calculated by taking the square root of Simpson's diversity index across productive rearrangements. TCRdb obtained this table from immuneACCESS and retained in-frame rearrangements with V and J assigned. These tables miss some clones; where compared with another copy, unresolved V genes account for less than half of the shortfall, and the remainder is unexplained. For V, J and clone size, that table is used; D and trimming come from the DNA. Recorded for this sample are some 150,000 clones; approximately 80% of them occurred a single time. The top ten clonotypes cover roughly 34% of the sample.

The CDR3, cysteine through phenylalanine, is 12 amino acids long. Only CDR3 DNA remains: 36 bases, in frame from the first base. CDR1 and CDR2, looked up from the germline V gene, are ENHRY and SYGVKD. The junction carries 8 bases between V and J, which are trimmed by 9 bases and 0 bases respectively. A remark on this clone: What this receptor recognizes is not known. Nothing much larger sits one base from this clone, and base qualities are not available.

The receptor chain draws on TRBV10-3 and TRBJ1-1; TRBD1 is possibly the D segment (6 matching bases). The sequence was collected from a human donor in a cohort sampled during active COVID-19. The sequenced sample was peripheral blood. The CDR3 region has the sequence CAIQGLNTEAFF. The sequenced DNA: TGTGCCATTCAGGGGCTGAACACTGAAGCTTTCTTT.